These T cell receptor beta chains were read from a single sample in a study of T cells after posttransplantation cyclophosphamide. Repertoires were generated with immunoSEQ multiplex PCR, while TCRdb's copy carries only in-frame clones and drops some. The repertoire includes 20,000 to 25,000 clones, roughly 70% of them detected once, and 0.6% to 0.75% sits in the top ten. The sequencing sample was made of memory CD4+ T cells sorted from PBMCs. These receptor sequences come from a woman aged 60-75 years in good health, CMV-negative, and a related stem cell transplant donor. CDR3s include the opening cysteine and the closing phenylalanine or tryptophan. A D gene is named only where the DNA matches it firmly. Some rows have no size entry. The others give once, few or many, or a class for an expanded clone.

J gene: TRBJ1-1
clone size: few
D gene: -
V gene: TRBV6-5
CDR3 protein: CASRNRDLYTEAFF
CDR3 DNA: TGTGCCAGCAGGAACAGGGACCTGTACACTGAAGCTTTCTTT

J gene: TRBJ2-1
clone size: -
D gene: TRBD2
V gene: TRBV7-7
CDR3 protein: CASSLRLAGFNEQFF
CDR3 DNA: TGTGCTAGCAGCTTACGATTAGCGGGCTTCAATGAGCAGTTCTTC

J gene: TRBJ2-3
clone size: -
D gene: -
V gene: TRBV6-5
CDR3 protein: CASTGGRSTDTQYF
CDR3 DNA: TGTGCCAGCACCGGCGGGCGAAGCACAGATACGCAGTATTTT

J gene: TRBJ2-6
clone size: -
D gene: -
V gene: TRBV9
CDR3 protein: CASSVSVPGANVLTF
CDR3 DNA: TGTGCCAGCAGCGTCTCGGTTCCTGGGGCCAACGTCCTGACTTTC

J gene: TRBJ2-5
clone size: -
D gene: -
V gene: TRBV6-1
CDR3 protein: CASSEAGIGFRETQYF
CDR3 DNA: TGTGCCAGCAGTGAAGCCGGGATCGGCTTTCGGGAGACCCAGTACTTC

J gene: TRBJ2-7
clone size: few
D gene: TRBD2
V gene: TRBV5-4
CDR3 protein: CASSLASGYEQYF
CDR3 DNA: TGTGCCAGCAGCTTGGCTAGCGGCTACGAGCAGTACTTC

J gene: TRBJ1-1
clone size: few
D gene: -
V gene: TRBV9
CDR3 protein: CASSLREDTEAFF
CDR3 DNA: TGTGCCAGCAGCTTAAGGGAGGACACTGAAGCTTTCTTT

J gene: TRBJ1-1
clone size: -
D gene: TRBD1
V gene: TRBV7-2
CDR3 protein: CASSLGDRGTEAFF
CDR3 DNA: TGTGCCAGCAGCTTAGGGGACAGGGGAACTGAAGCTTTCTTT

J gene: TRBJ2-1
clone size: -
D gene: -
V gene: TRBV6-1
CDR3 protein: CASSEARYNEQFF
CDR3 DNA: TGTGCCAGCAGTGAAGCCAGATACAATGAGCAGTTCTTC

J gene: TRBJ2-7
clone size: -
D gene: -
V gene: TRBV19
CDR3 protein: CASFGILEQYF
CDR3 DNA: TGTGCCAGTTTCGGGATTCTCGAGCAGTACTTC

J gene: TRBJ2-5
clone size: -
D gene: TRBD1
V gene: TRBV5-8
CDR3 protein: CASSNSGTAAKTQYF
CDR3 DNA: TGTGCCAGCAGCAATTCCGGGACAGCAGCAAAGACCCAGTACTTC

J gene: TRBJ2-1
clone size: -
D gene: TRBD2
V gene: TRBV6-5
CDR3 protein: CASSFGTSGRIEFF
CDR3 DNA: TGTGCCAGCAGCTTCGGGACTAGCGGGAGAATCGAGTTCTTC

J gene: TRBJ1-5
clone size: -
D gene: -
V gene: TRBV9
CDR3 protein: CASNLEGNSNQPQHF
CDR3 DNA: TGTGCCAGCAACTTGGAGGGGAATAGCAATCAGCCCCAGCATTTT

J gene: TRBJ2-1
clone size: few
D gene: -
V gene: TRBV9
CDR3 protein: CASARVGGSYNEQFF
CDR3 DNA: TGTGCCAGCGCCCGAGTCGGGGGATCCTACAATGAGCAGTTCTTC

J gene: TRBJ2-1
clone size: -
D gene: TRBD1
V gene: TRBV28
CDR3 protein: CASSLWFRAPSLPGQGRNNEQFF
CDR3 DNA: TGTGCCAGCAGTTTGTGGTTTCGGGCGCCCTCCCTGCCGGGACAGGGGAGGAACAATGAGCAGTTCTTC

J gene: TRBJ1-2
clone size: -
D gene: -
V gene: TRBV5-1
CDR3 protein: CASSSRGVRGYTF
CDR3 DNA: TGCGCCAGCAGCTCTCGGGGGGTGCGGGGCTACACCTTC

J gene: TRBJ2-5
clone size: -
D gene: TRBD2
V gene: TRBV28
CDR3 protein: CASGSAGLAGATQYF
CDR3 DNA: TGTGCCAGCGGCTCGGCTGGACTAGCTGGGGCGACCCAGTACTTC

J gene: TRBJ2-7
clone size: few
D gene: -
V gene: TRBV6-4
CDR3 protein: CASSHRIEALGKSNEQYF
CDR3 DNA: TGTGCCAGCAGTCATCGAATCGAGGCCTTAGGTAAGAGCAACGAGCAGTACTTC

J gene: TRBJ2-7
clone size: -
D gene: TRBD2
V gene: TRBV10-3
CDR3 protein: CAMARLAGSYEQYF
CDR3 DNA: TGTGCCATGGCGCGACTAGCGGGATCCTACGAGCAGTACTTC

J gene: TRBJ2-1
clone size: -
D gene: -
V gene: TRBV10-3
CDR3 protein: CAISDIYEQFF
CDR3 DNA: TGTGCCATCAGTGACATTTATGAGCAGTTCTTC

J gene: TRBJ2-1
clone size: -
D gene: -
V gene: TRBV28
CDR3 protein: CASSRRGAGPYNEQFF
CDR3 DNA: TGTGCCAGCAGCCGCCGCGGGGCGGGGCCCTACAATGAGCAGTTCTTC

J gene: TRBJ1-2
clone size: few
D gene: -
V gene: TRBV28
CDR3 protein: CASSGWTVTHYGYTF
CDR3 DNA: TGTGCCAGCAGTGGATGGACAGTGACCCACTATGGCTACACCTTC

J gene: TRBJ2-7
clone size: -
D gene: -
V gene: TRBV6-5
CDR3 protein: CASSSRTITYEQYF
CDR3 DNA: TGTGCCAGCAGTTCGCGGACAATTACCTACGAGCAGTACTTC

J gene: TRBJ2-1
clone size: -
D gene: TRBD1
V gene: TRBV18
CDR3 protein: CASSRDRGLGEQFF
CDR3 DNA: TGTGCCAGCTCAAGGGACAGGGGACTAGGAGAGCAGTTCTTC

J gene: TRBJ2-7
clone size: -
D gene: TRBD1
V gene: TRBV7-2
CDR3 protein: CASSWDRGSYEQYF
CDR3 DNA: TGTGCCAGCAGCTGGGACAGGGGCTCCTACGAGCAGTACTTC

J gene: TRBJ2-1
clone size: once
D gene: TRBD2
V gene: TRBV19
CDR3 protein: CASSNPGLHYNEQFF
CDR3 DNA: TGTGCCAGTAGTAACCCGGGACTACACTACAATGAGCAGTTCTTC

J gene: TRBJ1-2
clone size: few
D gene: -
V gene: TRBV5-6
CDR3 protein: CASSMGSRGYGYTF
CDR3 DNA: TGTGCCAGCAGCATGGGGAGTCGCGGCTATGGCTACACCTTC

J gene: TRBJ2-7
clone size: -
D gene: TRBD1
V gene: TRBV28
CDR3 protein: CASSLPGTGIYEQYF
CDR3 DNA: TGTGCCAGCAGTTTACCCGGGACAGGGATCTACGAGCAGTACTTC

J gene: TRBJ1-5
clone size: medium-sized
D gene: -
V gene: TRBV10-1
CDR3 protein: CARPPPRASNQPQHF
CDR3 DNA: TGCGCCAGGCCGCCGCCCAGGGCTAGCAATCAGCCCCAGCATTTT

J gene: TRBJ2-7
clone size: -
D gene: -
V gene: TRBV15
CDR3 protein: CATSREAGEQYF
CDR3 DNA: TGTGCCACCAGCAGAGAGGCGGGCGAGCAGTACTTC

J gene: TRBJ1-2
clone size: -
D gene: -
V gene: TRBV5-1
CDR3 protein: CASSLDGSYGYTF
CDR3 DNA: TGCGCCAGCAGCTTGGATGGTAGCTATGGCTACACCTTC

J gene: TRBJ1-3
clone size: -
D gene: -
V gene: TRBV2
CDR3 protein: CASSENRVSGNTIYF
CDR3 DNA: TGTGCCAGCAGTGAAAATCGGGTATCTGGAAACACCATATATTTT

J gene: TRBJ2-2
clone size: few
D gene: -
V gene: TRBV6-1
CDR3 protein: CASKSKLVTGELFF
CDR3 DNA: TGTGCCAGCAAGTCGAAACTAGTTACGGGGGAGCTGTTTTTT

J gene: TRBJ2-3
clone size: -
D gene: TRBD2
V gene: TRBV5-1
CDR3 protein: CASSPSGNVRAGTDTQYF
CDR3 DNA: TGCGCCAGCAGCCCGAGCGGGAACGTGAGGGCTGGCACAGATACGCAGTATTTT

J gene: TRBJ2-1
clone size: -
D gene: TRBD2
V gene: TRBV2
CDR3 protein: CASSDNGLAVDEQFF
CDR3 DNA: TGTGCCAGCAGTGATAATGGCCTAGCGGTGGATGAGCAGTTCTTC

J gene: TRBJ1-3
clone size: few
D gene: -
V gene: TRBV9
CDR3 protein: CASSVTGWERNTIYF
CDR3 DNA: TGTGCCAGCAGCGTAACGGGGTGGGAAAGAAACACCATATATTTT

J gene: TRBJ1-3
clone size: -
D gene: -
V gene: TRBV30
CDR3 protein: CAWAQGISGNTMYF
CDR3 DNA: -

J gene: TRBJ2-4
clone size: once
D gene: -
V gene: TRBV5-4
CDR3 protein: CASSRDSQNIQYF
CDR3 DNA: TGTGCCAGCAGCCGGGACTCTCAAAACATTCAGTACTTC

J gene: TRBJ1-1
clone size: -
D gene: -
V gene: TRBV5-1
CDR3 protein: CASTRSGGPNTEAFF
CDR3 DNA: TGCGCCAGCACCCGCTCGGGGGGCCCGAACACTGAAGCTTTCTTT

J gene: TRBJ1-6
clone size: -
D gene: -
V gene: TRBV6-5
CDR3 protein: CASSYKQAPSPLHF
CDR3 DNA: TGTGCCAGCAGTTACAAACAGGCCCCATCACCCCTCCACTTT

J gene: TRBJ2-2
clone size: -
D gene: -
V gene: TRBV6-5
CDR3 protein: CASIRPGTGELFF
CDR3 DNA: TGTGCCAGCATCCGACCGGGGACCGGGGAGCTGTTTTTT

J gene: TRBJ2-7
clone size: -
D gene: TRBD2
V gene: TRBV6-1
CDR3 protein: CASSVRTSGIRNSYEQYF
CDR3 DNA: TGTGCCAGCAGTGTACGGACTAGCGGGATAAGAAACTCCTACGAGCAGTACTTC

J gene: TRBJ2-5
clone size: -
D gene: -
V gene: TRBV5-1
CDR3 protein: CASSLARGMETQYF
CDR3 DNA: TGCGCCAGCAGCTTGGCCCGAGGGATGGAGACCCAGTACTTC

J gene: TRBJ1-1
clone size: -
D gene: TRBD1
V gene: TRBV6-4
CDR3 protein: CASSASGGTEAFF
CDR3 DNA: TGTGCCAGCAGTGCCTCAGGGGGAACTGAAGCTTTCTTT

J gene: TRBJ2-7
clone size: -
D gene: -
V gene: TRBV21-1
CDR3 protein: CASSLDRDTYEQYF
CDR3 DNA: TGTGCCAGCAGCCTAGACCGGGACACCTACGAGCAGTACTTC

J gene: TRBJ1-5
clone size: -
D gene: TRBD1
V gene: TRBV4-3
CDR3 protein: CASSRGQGGQPQHF
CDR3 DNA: TGCGCCAGCAGCCGAGGACAGGGCGGGCAGCCCCAGCATTTT

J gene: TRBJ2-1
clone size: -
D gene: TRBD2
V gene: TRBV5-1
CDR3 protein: CASSLLVLAGRNEEANEQFF
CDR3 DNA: TGCGCCAGCAGCCTCCTGGTCCTAGCGGGACGGAATGAGGAGGCGAATGAGCAGTTCTTC

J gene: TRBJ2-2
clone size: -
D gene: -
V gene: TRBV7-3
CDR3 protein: CASSFTRNTGELFF
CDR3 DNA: TGTGCCAGCAGCTTCACGAGGAACACCGGGGAGCTGTTTTTT

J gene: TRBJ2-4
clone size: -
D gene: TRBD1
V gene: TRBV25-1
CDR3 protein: CASSDQGVIQYF
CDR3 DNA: TGTGCCAGCAGTGACCAGGGGGTCATTCAGTACTTC

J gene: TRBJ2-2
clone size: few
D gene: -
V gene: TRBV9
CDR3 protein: CASSPGHSGPGELFF
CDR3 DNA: TGTGCCAGCAGCCCGGGACACTCGGGCCCCGGGGAGCTGTTTTTT

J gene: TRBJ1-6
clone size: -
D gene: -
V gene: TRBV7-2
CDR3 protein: CASSTGRHSPLHF
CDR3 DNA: TGTGCCAGCAGTACCGGGAGGCATTCACCCCTCCACTTT

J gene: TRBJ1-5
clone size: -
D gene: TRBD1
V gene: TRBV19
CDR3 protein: CASSGGGAGNQPQHF
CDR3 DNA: TGTGCCAGTAGTGGAGGGGGCGCGGGCAATCAGCCCCAGCATTTT

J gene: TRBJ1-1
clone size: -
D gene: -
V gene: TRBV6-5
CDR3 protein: CASSFGRADTEAFF
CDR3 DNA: TGTGCCAGCAGTTTTGGCAGGGCGGACACTGAAGCTTTCTTT

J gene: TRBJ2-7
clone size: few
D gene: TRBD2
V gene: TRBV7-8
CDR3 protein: CASSLGTSGRYEQYF
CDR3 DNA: TGTGCCAGCAGCCTCGGGACTAGCGGGCGTTACGAGCAGTACTTC

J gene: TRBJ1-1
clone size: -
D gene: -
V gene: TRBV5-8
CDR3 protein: CASSLGSQGGTEAFF
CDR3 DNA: TGTGCCAGCAGCTTGGGATCGCAGGGTGGGACTGAAGCTTTCTTT

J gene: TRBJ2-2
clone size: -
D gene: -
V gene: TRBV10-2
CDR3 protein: CASNSAVNTGELFF
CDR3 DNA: TGCGCCAGCAATTCAGCGGTCAACACCGGGGAGCTGTTTTTT

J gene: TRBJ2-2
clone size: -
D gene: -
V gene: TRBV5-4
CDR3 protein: CASSLGTGTGELFF
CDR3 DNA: TGTGCCAGCAGCTTGGGGACTGGCACCGGGGAGCTGTTTTTT